This entry is about one T cell receptor (beta chain). In the authors' methods: Reference gene primer amplification gave estimated nucleated cell counts. The method was immunoSEQ multiplex PCR; TCRdb's version includes in-frame clones alone and lacks a portion of them. The DNA was the basis for D and trimming; V, J and clone size are from that table. The sample shows approximately 150,000 clones, about 86% of them seen only once. The data derive from a study of blood T cell repertoires in COVID-19. About the study: COVID-19 samples from acute and convalescent phases originated in the United States, Italy and Spain.

Self-reported history from a screening survey and questionnaire set each donor's cohort. The CDR3 loop spans 10 amino acids. The V gene's germline CDR1 is SQVTM and CDR2 ANQGSEA. The germline V and J ends were trimmed by 4 bases and 5 bases, with 5 bases remaining between them. The chain joins TRBV29-1 to TRBJ2-5; D unresolved. Sequencing was done on a sample of PBMCs or T cells enriched from blood (not recorded which). The TCR comes from a man between 35 and 55 years old with acute COVID-19. The CDR3 protein is CSVVSETQYF. CDR3 in DNA: TGCAGCGTTGTCAGTGAGACCCAGTACTTC.